This TCR beta chain comes out of a study of T cells in localized non-small cell lung cancer (dated by TCRdb to about 2020). Regarding the complete study: T cell repertoires of fewer than 250 early-stage NSCLC patients were analyzed, with tumors being compared against uninvolved tumor-adjacent lungs. The mean age of the NSCLC patients was just over 65 years, with approximately 130 men and around 110 women. The cohort comprised roughly 230 treatment-naïve NSCLC patients with resected, localized lung tumors. Broader findings and caveats from the paper: Multi-region tumor sequencing was not performed, so intratumor heterogeneity could not be excluded. Of the top 100 tumor clones, a median of roughly 56 were detected in paired uninvolved adjacent lung; under 30 were also among that lung's top 100. Higher blood T cell density associated with longer overall survival, while higher adjacent-lung clonality associated with shorter survival. Because the study design was exploratory, TCR variables were selected using unadjusted p-values without false-discovery rate correction. Uninvolved tumor-adjacent lung showed the highest T cell clonality, higher than tumor, which suggests more focused antigenic responses in the adjacent lung.

On this clone: The antigen it binds to is not known. Base quality data are lacking; no much larger clone is found one base away.

TCR beta CDR3 regions were sequenced from DNA using the immunoSEQ Assay. Under the source paper's analysis protocol: T cell density was computed as TCR beta template counts normalized to usable DNA estimated by amplifying housekeeping genes. Richness was estimated with the preseqR package, extrapolating to 400,000 templates for PBMC samples and 120,000 templates for tissue samples. Clonality was defined as one minus Pielou's evenness. Tissue-enriched TCRs were identified through differential abundance testing performed on productive amino-acid clonotypes, with a minimum total count of 5 and an alpha of 0.1. The Jaccard Index and the Morisita Overlap Index were used to measure repertoire overlap between compartments. GLIPH clustered TCR beta CDR3s with public tetramer-defined viral CDR3s; viral motifs required at least three viral sequences plus V-gene enrichment. TCRdb took this table from immuneACCESS and kept in-frame rearrangements with V and J called. Such tables lack part of the clones; where checked against another copy, unresolved V genes explain under half of the gap, and the rest is unexplained. V, J and clone size reflect that table, while D and trimming were determined from the DNA. The sample table shows nearly 25,000 clones, and roughly 90% are seen once. Clones ranked in the top ten supply roughly 15% of the sample.

Sequences SGDLS (CDR1) and YYNGEE (CDR2) are obtained from the germline V gene. From the cysteine up to the phenylalanine, the CDR3 has a length of 16 residues. Just the 48-base CDR3 DNA is kept, in frame starting at base 1. V is cut by 3 bases and J by 4 bases, and the space between the germline ends is 18 bases. At diagnosis, tumor, uninvolved tumor-adjacent lung and peripheral blood were collected and then preserved as a mix of FFPE and fresh-frozen material. For TCR repertoire profiling, blood samples were analyzed in the form of peripheral blood mononuclear cells. The sequence was obtained from a man aged 35-75 years with stage III squamous cell lung carcinoma. Specimen: peripheral blood, collected before any cancer treatment. Rearrangement joined TRBV9 to TRBJ2-3; the D gene is perhaps TRBD1, on 5 matching bases. The CDR3 corresponds to CASSASPSIRADTQYF. The DNA sequence follows: TGTGCCAGCAGCGCTTCTCCTTCCATCAGGGCAGATACGCAGTATTTT.